Below, 19 T cell receptor beta chains from the same sample are listed, as sequenced in a study of T cell changes during pregnancy in multiple sclerosis. Libraries were prepared by immunoSEQ multiplex PCR; TCRdb keeps only in-frame clonotypes and omits some of them. Among more than 25,000 clones, roughly 87% were seen once, and the ten largest hold about 9.6%. The sequencing here drew on CD8+ T cells from peripheral blood mononuclear cells, taken in the first trimester of pregnancy. Every receptor here comes from a female donor with multiple sclerosis, enrolled in a pregnancy study.

This chain connects TRBV6-5 to TRBJ1-1; D remains unclear. Trimming left V 4 bases short and J 0 bases short, with 9 bases between. The length of the CDR3 is 14 residues. The germline V gene encodes CDR1 MNHEY and CDR2 SVGAGI. The CDR3 nucleotides read TGTGCCAGCAGTTTGGCCGATTTGAACACTGAAGCTTTCTTT. Translating it yields CASSLADLNTEAFF.

The chain is built from TRBV15 and TRBJ1-5, with 11 bases fitting TRBD1. With 0 bases clipped from V and 7 bases from J, the junction kept 11 bases outside the gene matches. The CDR3 consists of 18 residues. CDR1 LNHNV and CDR2 YYDKDF come from the germline V gene (reference sequence). This chain's CDR3 is CATSREKIGQGANQPQHF. The CDR3 nucleotides are TGTGCCACCAGCAGAGAGAAGATTGGACAGGGGGCGAACCAGCCCCAGCATTTT.

The chain recombines TRBV28 with TRBJ2-3, with TRBD1 matching 7 bases. Losses at the gene ends were 7 bases for V and 1 base for J; bases not matched to a gene: 8. There are 15 residues in the CDR3. Germline-derived CDR1 and CDR2 are MDHEN and SYDVKM. For the CDR3, the DNA is TGTGCCAGCACGGCAGGGGGTGTTCGCACAGATACGCAGTATTTT. Protein: CASTAGGVRTDTQYF.

The gene calls are TRBV27 and TRBJ2-5; TRBD2 aligns across 14 bases. V dropped 4 bases and J dropped 3; count of bases not matched to a gene: 4. The CDR3 length is 16 residues. From germline, CDR1 is MNHEY and CDR2 SMNVEV (reference sequence). The CDR3 loop reads CASSSLGLAGEETQYF. In DNA, the CDR3 is TGTGCCAGCAGTTCCCTGGGACTAGCGGGAGAAGAGACCCAGTACTTC.

The CDR3 DNA is TGTGCCAGCAGCTTGGGTTATCAGGGGGCCAACTATGGCTACACCTTC. Protein product: CASSLGYQGANYGYTF. The rearrangement joins TRBV5-6 to TRBJ1-2, with 8 nucleotides matching TRBD1. Germline trimming cut 0 bases from V and 2 bases from J; bases unmatched to any gene: 6. The CDR3 extends over 16 amino acids. Germline assignment: CDR1 SGHDT and CDR2 YYEEEE.

This chain uses TRBV28 with TRBJ2-7; TRBD1 matches at 7 bases. J lost 3 bases, V lost 3 bases, and 11 bases had no gene match. Germline V gene data show CDR1 as MDHEN and CDR2 as SYDVKM. This CDR3 contains 16 residues. The CDR3 loop is CASSLLTGNRGYEQYF. The CDR3 nucleotides read TGTGCCAGCAGTTTGCTAACCGGGAACAGGGGCTACGAGCAGTACTTC.

The chain links TRBV5-6 to TRBJ1-1; no clear D gene. V lost 3 bases and J 8 bases, leaving 11 bases between the germline ends. The CDR3 totals 12 residues. Germline CDR1 is SGHDT and CDR2 is YYEEEE. The CDR3 protein is CASSWGAGEAFF. CDR3 DNA: TGTGCCAGCAGCTGGGGTGCGGGGGAAGCTTTCTTT. The complete variable domain, with remaining parts taken from reference TRBV5-6 and TRBJ1-1, reads DAGVTQSPTHLIKTRGQQVTLRCSPKSGHDTVSWYQQALGQGPQFIFQYYEEEERQRGNFPDRFSGHQFPNYSSELNVNALLLGDSALYLCASSWGAGEAFFGQGTRLTVV.

The chain uses TRBV30 and TRBJ2-2; 10 bases are a match to TRBD2. This CDR3 is built from 14 residues. V was clipped by 5 bases and J by 6 bases; unmatched bases: 6. CDR1 is GTSNPN, CDR2 SVGIG, per germline (reference sequence). The CDR3 DNA is TGTGCCTGGGGAGGGACTAGCGACGCCGGGGAGCTGTTTTTT. It yields the protein CAWGGTSDAGELFF.

V gene TRBV4-3 combines with J gene TRBJ1-1; 8 bases map to TRBD1. The CDR3 sequence is 15 residues long. Germline-derived CDR1 and CDR2 are LGHNA and YSLEER. The trim removed 3 bases at V and 0 bases at J, leaving 3 bases unmatched. The CDR3 sequence: CASSQGTGLNTEAFF. DNA for the CDR3: TGCGCCAGCAGCCAGGGGACAGGACTGAACACTGAAGCTTTCTTT.

The chain links TRBV5-1 to TRBJ2-7; the match to TRBD2 covers 8 bases. The CDR3 has 14 residues. The J segment lost 6 bases and the V segment lost 8 bases, leaving 13 bases of the junction unmatched. CDR1 is SGHRS and CDR2 is YFSETQ in the germline V gene. CDR3 nucleotide sequence: TGCGCCAGTACGGGGGGGGGAGACTCTGGCGAGCAGTACTTC. This sequence encodes CASTGGGDSGEQYF.

The chain employs TRBV29-1 and TRBJ2-1; a possible D gene is TRBD2 (5 bases). Trimming took 0 bases from V and 0 from J, leaving 12 bases between them. The CDR3 has 16 amino acids. Germline V gene data show CDR1 as SQVTM and CDR2 as ANQGSEA. CDR3 in DNA: TGCAGCGTTGAAGAACCCAGCGGAAGCTCCTACAATGAGCAGTTCTTC. Encoded protein: CSVEEPSGSSYNEQFF.

This clone was found once. This chain joins TRBV2 and TRBJ2-7; 7 bases are shared with TRBD2. CDR1 and CDR2 from the germline V gene are SNHLY and FYNNEI. This CDR3 spans 14 amino acids. V was clipped by 4 bases and J by 2 bases; unmatched bases: 5. CDR3 in amino acids: CASSGLANPYEQYF. DNA of the CDR3: TGTGCCAGCAGTGGACTAGCTAACCCCTACGAGCAGTACTTC. Full variable domain (remainder filled in from reference TRBV2 and TRBJ2-7): EPEVTQTPSHQVTQMGQEVILRCVPISNHLYFYWYRQILGQKVEFLVSFYNNEISEKSEIFDDQFSVERPDGSNFTLKIRSTKLEDSAMYFCASSGLANPYEQYFGPGTRLTVT.

The chain links TRBV11-2 to TRBJ2-7; 7 nucleotides agree with TRBD2. The CDR3 runs to 13 residues. Per germline, CDR1 SGHAT and CDR2 FQNNGV. The V segment lost 6 bases and the J segment 2 bases; nucleotides outside the gene matches: 4. CDR3 residues: CASSPGLAYEQYF. The CDR3 DNA reads TGTGCCAGCAGTCCTGGACTAGCCTACGAGCAGTACTTC.

CDR3 nucleotides: TGTGCCAGCAGATATGGGACAGGGGCGCAGGAGACCCAGTACTTC. Translation: CASRYGTGAQETQYF. The V gene is TRBV2, the J gene TRBJ2-5; 10 bases line up with TRBD1. Germline CDR1 and CDR2: SNHLY and FYNNEI. The CDR3 contains 15 residues. The ends lost 6 bases at V and 5 bases at J; junction bases unmatched: 9.

CDR3 sequence (DNA): TGTGCCAGCTCACCATATGGGGACATATACAATGAGCAGTTCTTC. It translates to CASSPYGDIYNEQFF. The chain uses TRBV18 and TRBJ2-1, with TRBD1 as a possible D gene (6 bases). The germline V gene has CDR1 KGHSH and CDR2 LQKENI. CDR3 length: 15 residues. The V and J ends lost 2 bases and 4 bases respectively, with 12 bases between them.

This CDR3 reads CASRPRGNQPQHF. The CDR3 DNA follows: TGTGCCAGCAGGCCCCGGGGCAATCAGCCCCAGCATTTT. This rearrangement joins TRBV6-6 to TRBJ1-5; no reliable D call. Germline CDR1 is MNHNY and CDR2 is SVGAGI (reference sequence). CDR3 length: 13 residues. V lost 6 bases and J 2 bases, leaving 8 bases between the germline ends.

The chain uses TRBV5-1 and TRBJ1-1; maybe TRBD1 (6 bases). Trimming cost V 0 bases and J 6 bases, with 12 bases left between them. Per germline, CDR1 SGHRS and CDR2 YFSETQ. The CDR3 length is 14 residues. This CDR3 is CASSLAGGTAEAFF. The CDR3 DNA sequence: TGCGCCAGCAGCTTGGCGGGGGGCACGGCTGAAGCTTTCTTT.

This clone was seen only once. CDR3 residues: CAISDLEPLAGLNEQFF. The CDR3 DNA follows: TGTGCCATCAGTGATTTGGAGCCCCTAGCGGGGCTTAATGAGCAGTTCTTC. The rearrangement uses TRBV10-3 and TRBJ2-1; 9 bases map to TRBD2. The CDR3 runs 17 residues. Germline trimming cut 3 bases from V and 7 bases from J; bases unmatched to any gene: 13. Germline lookup yields CDR1 ENHRY and CDR2 SYGVKD.

J is TRBJ2-2 and V is TRBV2, with 10 bases identical to TRBD2. Germline V gene data show CDR1 as SNHLY and CDR2 as FYNNEI. The length of the CDR3 is 17 residues. V was pared by 2 bases and J by 1 base, with 4 bases of the junction left unmatched. The CDR3, as DNA: TGTGCCAGCAGTGAACTAGCGGGGGTCGGGAACACCGGGGAGCTGTTTTTT. The encoded protein is CASSELAGVGNTGELFF.